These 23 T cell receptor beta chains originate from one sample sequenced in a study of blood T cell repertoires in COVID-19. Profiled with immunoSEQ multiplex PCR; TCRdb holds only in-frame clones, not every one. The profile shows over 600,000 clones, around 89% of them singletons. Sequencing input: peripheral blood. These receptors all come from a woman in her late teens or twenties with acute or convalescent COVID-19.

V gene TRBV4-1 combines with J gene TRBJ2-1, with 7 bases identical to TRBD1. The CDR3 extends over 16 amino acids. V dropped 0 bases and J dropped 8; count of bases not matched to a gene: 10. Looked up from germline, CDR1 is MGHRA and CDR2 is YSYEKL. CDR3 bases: TGCGCCAGCAGCCAAGAAGTTGCTAACAGGGGAGATGAGCAGTTCTTC. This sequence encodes CASSQEVANRGDEQFF.

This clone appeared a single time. The CDR3 nucleotides read TGCGCCAGCAGCCAGAGGACAGGGGGAAACACCGGGGAGCTGTTTTTT. As protein: CASSQRTGGNTGELFF. The chain carries TRBV4-1 and TRBJ2-2; 10 bases match TRBD1. The ends lost 3 bases at V and 2 bases at J; junction bases unmatched: 3. This CDR3 comprises 16 residues. Germline V gene sequence: CDR1 MGHRA, CDR2 YSYEKL.

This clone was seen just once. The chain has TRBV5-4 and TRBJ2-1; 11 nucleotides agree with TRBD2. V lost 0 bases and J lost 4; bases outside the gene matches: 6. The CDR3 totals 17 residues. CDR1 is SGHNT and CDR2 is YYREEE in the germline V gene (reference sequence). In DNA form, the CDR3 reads TGTGCCAGCAGCTTGGGACTAGCGGGGAGGGGTTACAATGAGCAGTTCTTC. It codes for CASSLGLAGRGYNEQFF.

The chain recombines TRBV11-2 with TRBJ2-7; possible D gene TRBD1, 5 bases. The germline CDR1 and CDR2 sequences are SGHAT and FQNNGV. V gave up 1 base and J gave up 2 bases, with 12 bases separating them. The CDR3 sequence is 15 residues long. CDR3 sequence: CASSLVTGFTYEQYF. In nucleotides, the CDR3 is TGTGCCAGCAGCTTAGTTACAGGATTCACCTACGAGCAGTACTTC.

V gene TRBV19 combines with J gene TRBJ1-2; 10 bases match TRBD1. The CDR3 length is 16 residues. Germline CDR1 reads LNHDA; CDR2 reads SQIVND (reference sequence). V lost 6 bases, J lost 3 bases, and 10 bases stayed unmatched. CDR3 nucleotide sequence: TGTGCCAGTAGCCCCTCCCGGGACAGGGGATACTATGGCTACACCTTC. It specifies CASSPSRDRGYYGYTF.

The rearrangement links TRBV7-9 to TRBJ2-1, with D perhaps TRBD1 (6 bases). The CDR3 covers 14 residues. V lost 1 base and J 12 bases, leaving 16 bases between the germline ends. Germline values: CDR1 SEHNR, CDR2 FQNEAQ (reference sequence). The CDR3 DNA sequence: TGTGCCAGCAGCTTAGACAGGGCCCTCTCCGGGCAGTTCTTC. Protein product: CASSLDRALSGQFF.

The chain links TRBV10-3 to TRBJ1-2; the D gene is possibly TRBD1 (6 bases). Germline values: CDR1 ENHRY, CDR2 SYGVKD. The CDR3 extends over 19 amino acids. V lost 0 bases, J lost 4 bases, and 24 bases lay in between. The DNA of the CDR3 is TGTGCCATCAGTGAGTCGATGGAACGTTTGCGGACAGCCCTCTATGGCTACACCTTC. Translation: CAISESMERLRTALYGYTF.

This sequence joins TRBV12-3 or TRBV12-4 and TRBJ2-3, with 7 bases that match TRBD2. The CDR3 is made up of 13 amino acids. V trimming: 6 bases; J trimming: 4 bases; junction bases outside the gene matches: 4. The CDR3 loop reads CASSRAGADTQYF. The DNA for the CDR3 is TGTGCCAGCAGCCGCGCGGGGGCAGATACGCAGTATTTT.

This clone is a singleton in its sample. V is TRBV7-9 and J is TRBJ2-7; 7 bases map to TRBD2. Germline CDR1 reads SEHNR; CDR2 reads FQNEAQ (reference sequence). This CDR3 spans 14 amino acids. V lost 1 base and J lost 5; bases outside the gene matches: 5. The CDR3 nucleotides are TGTGCCAGCAGCTTAGGCGGGGGTGTGAACGAGCAGTACTTC. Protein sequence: CASSLGGGVNEQYF.

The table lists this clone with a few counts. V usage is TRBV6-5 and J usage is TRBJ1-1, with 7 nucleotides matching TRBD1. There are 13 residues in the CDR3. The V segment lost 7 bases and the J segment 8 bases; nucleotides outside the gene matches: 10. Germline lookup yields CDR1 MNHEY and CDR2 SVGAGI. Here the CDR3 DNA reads TGTGCCAGCATTAACAGGGGACTTTCCGAAGCTTTCTTT. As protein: CASINRGLSEAFF.

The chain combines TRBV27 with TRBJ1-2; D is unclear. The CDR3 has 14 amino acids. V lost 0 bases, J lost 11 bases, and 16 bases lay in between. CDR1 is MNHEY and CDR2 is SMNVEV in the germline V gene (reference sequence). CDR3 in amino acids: CASSLSGPRLGYTF. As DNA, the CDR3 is TGTGCCAGCAGTTTATCTGGGCCACGTTTGGGTTACACCTTC.

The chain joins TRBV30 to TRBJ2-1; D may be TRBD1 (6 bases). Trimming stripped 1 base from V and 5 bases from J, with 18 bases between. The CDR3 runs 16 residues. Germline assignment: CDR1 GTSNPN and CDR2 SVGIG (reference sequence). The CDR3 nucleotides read TGTGCCTGGAGTGAGGGACACGCCGGCTTGGACAATGAGCAGTTCTTC. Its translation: CAWSEGHAGLDNEQFF. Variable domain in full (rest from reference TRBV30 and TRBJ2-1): SQTIHQWPATLVQPVGSPLSLECTVEGTSNPNLYWYRQAAGRGLQLLFYSVGIGQISSEVPQNLSASRPQDRQFILSSKKLLLSDSGFYLCAWSEGHAGLDNEQFFGPGTRLTVL.

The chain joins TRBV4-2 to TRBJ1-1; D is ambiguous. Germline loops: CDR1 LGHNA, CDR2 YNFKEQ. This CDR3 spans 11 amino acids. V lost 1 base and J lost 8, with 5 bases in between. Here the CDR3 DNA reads TGTGCCAGCAGCCAAGGAGGAGAAGCTTTCTTT. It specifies CASSQGGEAFF.

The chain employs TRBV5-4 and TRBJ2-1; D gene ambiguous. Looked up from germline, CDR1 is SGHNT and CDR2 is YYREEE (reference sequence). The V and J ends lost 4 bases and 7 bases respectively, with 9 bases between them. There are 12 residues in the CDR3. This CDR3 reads CASSIGANEQFF. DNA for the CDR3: TGTGCCAGCAGCATTGGAGCAAATGAGCAGTTCTTC.

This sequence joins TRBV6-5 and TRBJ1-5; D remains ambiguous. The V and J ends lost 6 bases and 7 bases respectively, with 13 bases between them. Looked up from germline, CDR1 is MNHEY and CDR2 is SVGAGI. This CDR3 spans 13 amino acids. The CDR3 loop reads CASRSGDGQPQHF. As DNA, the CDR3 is TGTGCCAGCAGGAGCGGGGATGGGCAGCCCCAGCATTTT.

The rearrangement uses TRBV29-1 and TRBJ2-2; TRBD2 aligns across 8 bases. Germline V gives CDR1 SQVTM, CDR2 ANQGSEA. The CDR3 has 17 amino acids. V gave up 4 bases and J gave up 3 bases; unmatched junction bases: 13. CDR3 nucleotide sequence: TGCAGCGTTGCCAGCACGAGCGGGGGTCCGGACACCGGGGAGCTGTTTTTT. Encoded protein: CSVASTSGGPDTGELFF.

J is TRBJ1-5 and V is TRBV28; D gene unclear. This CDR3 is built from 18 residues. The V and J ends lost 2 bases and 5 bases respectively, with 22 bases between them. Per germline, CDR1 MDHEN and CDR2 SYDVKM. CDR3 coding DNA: TGTGCCAGCAGTTTACTCCCCTGGTTGGAGAATCTTCATCAGCCCCAGCATTTT. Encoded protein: CASSLLPWLENLHQPQHF.

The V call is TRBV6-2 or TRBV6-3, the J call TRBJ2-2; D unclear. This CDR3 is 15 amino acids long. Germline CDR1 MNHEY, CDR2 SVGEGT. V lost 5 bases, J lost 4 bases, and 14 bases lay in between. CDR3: CASSRERISTGELFF. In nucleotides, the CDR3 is TGTGCCAGCAGTCGAGAGAGAATTTCCACCGGGGAGCTGTTTTTT.

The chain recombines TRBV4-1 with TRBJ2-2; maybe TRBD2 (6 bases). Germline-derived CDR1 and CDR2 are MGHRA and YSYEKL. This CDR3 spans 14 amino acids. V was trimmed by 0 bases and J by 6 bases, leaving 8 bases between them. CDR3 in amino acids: CASSQEWGAGELFF. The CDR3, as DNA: TGCGCCAGCAGCCAAGAGTGGGGGGCCGGGGAGCTGTTTTTT.

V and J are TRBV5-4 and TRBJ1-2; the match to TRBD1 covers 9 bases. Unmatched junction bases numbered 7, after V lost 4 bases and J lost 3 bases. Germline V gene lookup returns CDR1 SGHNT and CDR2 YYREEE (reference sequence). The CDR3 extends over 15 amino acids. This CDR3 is CASSPQGTGHYGYTF. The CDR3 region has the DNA TGTGCCAGCAGCCCTCAAGGGACAGGGCACTATGGCTACACCTTC.

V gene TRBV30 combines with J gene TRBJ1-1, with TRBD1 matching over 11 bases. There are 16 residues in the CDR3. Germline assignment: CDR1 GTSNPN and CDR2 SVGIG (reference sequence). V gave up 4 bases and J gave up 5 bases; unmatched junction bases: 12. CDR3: CAWTPGTGGRRTEAFF. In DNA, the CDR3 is TGTGCCTGGACCCCCGGGACAGGGGGAAGGAGAACTGAAGCTTTCTTT.

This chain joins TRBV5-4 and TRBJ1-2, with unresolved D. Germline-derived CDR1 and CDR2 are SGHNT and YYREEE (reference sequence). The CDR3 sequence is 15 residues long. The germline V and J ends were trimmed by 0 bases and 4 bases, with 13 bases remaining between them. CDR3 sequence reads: CASSLDSDFFYGYTF. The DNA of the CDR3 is TGTGCCAGCAGCTTGGACTCGGACTTCTTCTATGGCTACACCTTC.

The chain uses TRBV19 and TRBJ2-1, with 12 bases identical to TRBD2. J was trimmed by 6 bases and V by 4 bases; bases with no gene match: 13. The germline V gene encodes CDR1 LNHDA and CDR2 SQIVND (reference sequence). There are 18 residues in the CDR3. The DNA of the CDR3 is TGTGCCAGTAGTACCCGACTAGCGGGGGTGACCGGGGGCAATGAGCAGTTCTTC. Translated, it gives CASSTRLAGVTGGNEQFF.